One and the same sample provided the 31 T cell receptor beta chains below, sequenced in a study of blood T cell repertoires in COVID-19. Some clones are missing from TCRdb's copy, which holds only in-frame ones; the method was immunoSEQ multiplex PCR. Among 200,000 to 250,000 clones listed, approximately 89% were seen once. The specimen sequenced was peripheral blood. The receptors stem from a woman aged 25-40 years with COVID-19, enrolled during active disease.

The V gene is TRBV24-1, the J gene TRBJ1-1, with unresolved D. Germline V gives CDR1 KGHDR, CDR2 SFDVKD. This CDR3 is 13 amino acids long. Trimming pared 3 bases from V and 5 bases from J, leaving 9 bases between. The CDR3 sequence: CATSDPGRTEAFF. CDR3 coding DNA: TGTGCCACCAGTGATCCTGGGAGGACTGAAGCTTTCTTT.

The rearrangement links TRBV6-4 to TRBJ2-5, with 9 bases fitting TRBD2. CDR1 MRHNA and CDR2 SNTAGT come from the germline V gene. V was pared by 2 bases and J by 3 bases, with 7 bases of the junction left unmatched. This CDR3 region has 16 residues. Here the CDR3 DNA reads TGTGCCAGCAGTGACACGGCGGGAGGGGGTAAAGAGACCCAGTACTTC. It translates to CASSDTAGGGKETQYF.

The genes are TRBV12-3 or TRBV12-4 and TRBJ1-1; D not certain. V was cut by 6 bases and J by 4 bases, with 6 bases left in between. The length of the CDR3 is 11 residues. CDR3 DNA sequence: TGTGCCAGCAGACTCTCCACTGAAGCTTTCTTT. Protein product: CASRLSTEAFF.

V gene TRBV6-5 combines with J gene TRBJ1-6; D gene ambiguous. The ends were cut back, 4 bases at V and 0 bases at J, with 7 bases in the middle. Germline V gene sequence: CDR1 MNHEY, CDR2 SVGAGI. The CDR3 is 15 amino acids. The DNA for the CDR3 is TGTGCCAGCAGTTTGAGCCGCTCCTATAATTCACCCCTCCACTTT. It codes for CASSLSRSYNSPLHF.

The chain carries TRBV19 and TRBJ1-5, with D possibly being TRBD1 (5 bases). This CDR3 comprises 13 residues. Germline V gives CDR1 LNHDA, CDR2 SQIVND (reference sequence). The ends were cut back, 7 bases at V and 0 bases at J, with 7 bases in the middle. CDR3 DNA sequence: TGTGCCAGTATGGGACTTAGCAATCAGCCCCAGCATTTT. Protein sequence: CASMGLSNQPQHF. The full variable domain, its missing parts supplied by reference TRBV19 and TRBJ1-5, is DGGITQSPKYLFRKEGQNVTLSCEQNLNHDAMYWYRQDPGQGLRLIYYSQIVNDFQKGDIAEGYSVSREKKESFPLTVTSAQKNPTAFYLCASMGLSNQPQHFGDGTRLSIL.

The gene calls are TRBV18 and TRBJ1-6; D unresolved. Germline lookup yields CDR1 KGHSH and CDR2 LQKENI. The CDR3 runs to 15 residues. V was pared by 4 bases and J by 9 bases, with 16 bases between. The CDR3 loop is CASSLTPAGVSPLHF. CDR3 nucleotide sequence: TGTGCCAGCTCACTTACCCCCGCAGGTGTTTCACCCCTCCACTTT.

V usage is TRBV5-1 and J usage is TRBJ2-6; 11 bases are a match to TRBD2. The J segment lost 3 bases and the V segment lost 0 bases, leaving 5 bases of the junction unmatched. The CDR3 spans 18 residues. Germline V gives CDR1 SGHRS, CDR2 YFSETQ. The CDR3 region is CASSLGLAGGGGANVLTF. CDR3 in DNA: TGCGCCAGCAGCTTGGGGCTAGCGGGGGGCGGTGGGGCCAACGTCCTGACTTTC.

The J gene is TRBJ2-3, the V gene TRBV28; the D gene is possibly TRBD2 (5 bases). The V gene's germline CDR1 is MDHEN and CDR2 SYDVKM. V was shortened by 6 bases and J by 2 bases, with 15 bases between the two germline ends. This CDR3 has 15 amino acids. The DNA of the CDR3 is TGTGCCAGCAGCTTCCCCAGCGGACTCACAGATACGCAGTATTTT. It yields the protein CASSFPSGLTDTQYF.

The chain recombines TRBV5-6 with TRBJ2-7, with D perhaps TRBD1 (5 bases). CDR1 is SGHDT, CDR2 YYEEEE, per germline. V was pared by 2 bases and J by 2 bases, with 11 bases between. The CDR3 contains 14 residues. The DNA for the CDR3 is TGTGCCAGCAGCTTCTGGGGCGGAGCCTACGAGCAGTACGTC. Protein: CASSFWGGAYEQYV.

V and J are TRBV7-2 and TRBJ1-5; the D gene is possibly TRBD1 (6 bases). CDR1 is SGHTA, CDR2 FQGNSA, per germline. This CDR3 region has 15 residues. The germline V and J ends were trimmed by 6 bases and 0 bases, with 12 bases remaining between them. The DNA of the CDR3 is TGTGCCAGCAGTTACAGGGACCTTAGCAATCAGCCCCAGCATTTT. It translates to CASSYRDLSNQPQHF. The full variable domain, completed using reference TRBV7-2 and TRBJ1-5, is GAGVSQSPSNKVTEKGKDVELRCDPISGHTALYWYRQSLGQGLEFLIYFQGNSAPDKSGLPSDRFSAERTGGSVSTLTIQRTQQEDSAVYLCASSYRDLSNQPQHFGDGTRLSIL.

This clone was counted only a few times. The genes are TRBV29-1 and TRBJ1-5; D might be TRBD1 (5 bases). CDR3 size: 13 residues. V lost 7 bases and J 4 bases, leaving 14 bases between the germline ends. Per germline, CDR1 SQVTM and CDR2 ANQGSEA. The CDR3 region is CSAADSLNQPQHF. In DNA, the CDR3 is TGCAGCGCTGCAGACAGTTTGAATCAGCCCCAGCATTTT.

The chain joins TRBV7-2 to TRBJ2-1; 7 bases are shared with TRBD1. CDR1 SGHTA and CDR2 FQGNSA come from the germline V gene. This CDR3 has 16 residues. V lost 1 base, J lost 7 bases, and 10 bases stayed unmatched. DNA for the CDR3: TGTGCCAGCAGCTTAGATGGACGACAGGGACAGAATGAGCAGTTCTTC. Protein sequence: CASSLDGRQGQNEQFF.

CDR3 coding DNA: TGTGCCAGCTCACTGCAGGATTACGAGCAGTACTTC. Protein product: CASSLQDYEQYF. This chain connects TRBV18 to TRBJ2-7; D not resolved. Germline assignment: CDR1 KGHSH and CDR2 LQKENI. Trimming took 4 bases from V and 4 from J, leaving 8 bases between them. The CDR3 has 12 residues.

The chain's CDR3 is CASSLILGGTTDTQYF. CDR3 nucleotides: TGTGCCAGCAGCTTAATTCTAGGGGGAACGACAGATACGCAGTATTTT. This chain joins TRBV7-8 and TRBJ2-3; possible D gene TRBD1, 6 bases. V was cut by 2 bases and J by 3 bases, with 15 bases left in between. Germline lookup yields CDR1 SGHVS and CDR2 FQNEAQ. CDR3 length: 16 amino acids.

The chain combines TRBV11-3 with TRBJ1-1; D is unclear. CDR3 size: 12 residues. CDR1 and CDR2 from the germline V gene are SGHNT and YENEEA. With 5 bases removed from V and 6 bases from J, the gap between germline ends came to 10 bases. The CDR3 protein is CASSARIAEAFF. The CDR3 DNA sequence: TGTGCCAGCAGCGCCCGAATAGCTGAAGCTTTCTTT.

V is TRBV14 and J is TRBJ2-1; D may be TRBD2 (5 bases). Trimming took off 1 base at V and 1 base at J, with 11 bases between the two ends. Germline values: CDR1 SGHDN, CDR2 FVKESK. CDR3 length: 16 residues. CDR3: CASSQARGPSYNEQFF. In DNA, the CDR3 is TGTGCCAGCAGCCAAGCTCGAGGGCCGTCCTACAATGAGCAGTTCTTC.

The V and J genes are TRBV5-1 and TRBJ2-3; 8 bases are shared with TRBD2. The germline V gene encodes CDR1 SGHRS and CDR2 YFSETQ. The V segment lost 4 bases and the J segment 0 bases; nucleotides outside the gene matches: 10. The length of the CDR3 is 17 residues. In nucleotides, the CDR3 is TGCGCCAGCAGCCTGGGTGGCGGGAGGACCAGCACAGATACGCAGTATTTT. This encodes CASSLGGGRTSTDTQYF.

The rearrangement joins TRBV2 to TRBJ2-2; D is ambiguous. V was clipped by 5 bases and J by 2 bases, with 12 bases between them. The CDR3 covers 15 residues. Germline V CDR1 and CDR2: SNHLY, FYNNEI. Written as DNA, the CDR3 is TGTGCCAGCAGTATCCAAGCGCCCAACACCGGGGAGCTGTTTTTT. This sequence encodes CASSIQAPNTGELFF.

The gene calls are TRBV15 and TRBJ2-6; tentative D call: TRBD1 (6 bases). V was pared by 5 bases and J by 4 bases, with 18 bases between. The V gene's germline CDR1 is LNHNV and CDR2 YYDKDF (reference sequence). The CDR3 sequence is 17 residues long. The CDR3 loop reads CATSAYTQGYGANVLTF. CDR3 DNA sequence: TGTGCCACCAGCGCATACACCCAGGGGTACGGGGCCAACGTCCTGACTTTC.

The chain couples TRBV6-2 or TRBV6-3 to TRBJ2-2, with TRBD2 matching 13 bases. The V gene end was trimmed by 2 bases and the J gene end by 7 bases; junction bases not matched to a gene: 10. This CDR3 spans 18 amino acids. The germline V gene encodes CDR1 MNHEY and CDR2 SVGEGT. The CDR3 here is CASSYRGLAGVGGGELFF. The CDR3 DNA follows: TGTGCCAGCAGTTACAGAGGACTAGCGGGAGTAGGCGGCGGGGAGCTGTTTTTT.

Details on this clone: One end of the junction varies from germline; a read error may be responsible. The V and J genes are TRBV2 and TRBJ1-2, with 9 bases matching TRBD1. Germline V gene lookup returns CDR1 SNHLY and CDR2 FYNNEI. This CDR3 is 15 amino acids long. CDR3: CASSIRTGASLTRPF. Here the CDR3 DNA reads TGTGCCAGCAGCATTCGGACAGGGGCCTCGTTGACCCGGCCCTTC.

Remarks on this clone: This CDR3 is also generated by other DNA sequences in the sample. The chain is built from TRBV9 and TRBJ2-1, with D possibly matching TRBD2 (5 bases). This CDR3 spans 14 amino acids. Deletions cut 2 bases from V and 0 bases from J, with 6 bases between. The germline gives CDR1 SGDLS, CDR2 YYNGEE. CDR3 DNA: TGTGCCAGCAGCGTTGGGAGCTCCTACAATGAGCAGTTCTTC. Protein sequence: CASSVGSSYNEQFF.

V is TRBV13 and J is TRBJ1-1; tentative D call: TRBD1 (6 bases). The CDR3 runs to 15 residues. CDR1 PRHDT and CDR2 FYEKMQ come from the germline V gene (reference sequence). V dropped 4 bases and J dropped 1 base, with 13 bases sitting between them. The CDR3 bases are TGTGCCAGCAGCTCACAGGGTGGAGGGAACACTGAAGCTTTCTTT. This codes for CASSSQGGGNTEAFF.

This rearrangement joins TRBV12-3 or TRBV12-4 to TRBJ2-1; D remains ambiguous. CDR3 length: 13 residues. Deletions cut 7 bases from V and 5 bases from J, with 12 bases between. Here the CDR3 DNA reads TGTGCCAGCAATATGGGCCAGGACAATGAGCAGTTCTTC. Amino acids: CASNMGQDNEQFF.

The CDR3 DNA is TGTGCCAGGGGGAGCAGGGGGCGGGAGCGCTGCGAGCAGTACGTC. Translation gives CARGSRGRERCEQYV. The J gene is TRBJ2-7, the V gene TRBV3-1 (or the pseudogene TRBV3-2); D perhaps matches TRBD1 (8 bases). The CDR3 spans 15 residues. With 9 bases removed from V and 6 bases from J, the gap between germline ends came to 24 bases. Germline CDR1 and CDR2: LGHDT and YNNKEL (reference sequence).

This sequence joins TRBV11-3 and TRBJ1-1, with TRBD1 matching over 7 bases. The CDR3 contains 15 residues. Germline V gives CDR1 SGHNT, CDR2 YENEEA. The junction had 13 bases not matched to a gene; V was cut back by 5 bases and J by 7 bases. The DNA for the CDR3 is TGTGCCAGCAGCCTCCAGCCGACAGGGAAGGATGAAGCTTTCTTT. This sequence encodes CASSLQPTGKDEAFF. Drawing the rest from reference TRBV11-3 and TRBJ1-1, the complete variable domain is EAGVVQSPRYKIIEKKQPVAFWCNPISGHNTLYWYLQNLGQGPELLIRYENEEAVDDSQLPKDRFSAERLKGVDSTLKIQPAELGDSAVYLCASSLQPTGKDEAFFGQGTRLTVV.

The J gene is TRBJ1-6, the V gene TRBV2, with D maybe TRBD1 (5 bases). Germline assignment: CDR1 SNHLY and CDR2 FYNNEI. The CDR3 contains 15 residues. The V end lost 5 bases, the J end lost 3 bases, and 11 bases lay between the germline ends. The CDR3 protein is CASSQTVNYNSPLHF. CDR3 nucleotide sequence: TGTGCCAGCAGTCAGACAGTAAACTATAATTCACCCCTCCACTTT.

The chain combines TRBV4-1 with TRBJ1-1, with 7 bases lining up with TRBD1. The CDR3 contains 17 residues. Germline V gene data show CDR1 as MGHRA and CDR2 as YSYEKL. J lost 10 bases, V lost 3 bases, and 20 bases had no gene match. CDR3 coding DNA: TGCGCCAGCAGCCATCCTCAAGGGGGCCCCAGTCTGGAAGGAGCTTTCTTT. Its protein is CASSHPQGGPSLEGAFF.

V and J are TRBV27 and TRBJ2-4, with 9 positions matching TRBD1. The CDR3 contains 18 residues. From germline, CDR1 is MNHEY and CDR2 SMNVEV (reference sequence). J was trimmed by 2 bases and V by 0 bases; bases with no gene match: 8. CDR3 sequence (DNA): TGTGCCAGCAGTTTATCGGTCGGACAGGGGCGGACCAAAAACATTCAGTACTTC. Translation gives CASSLSVGQGRTKNIQYF.

The chain couples TRBV10-2 to TRBJ1-5, with D uncertain. V shed 5 bases and J shed 3 bases, with 11 bases lying between them. CDR1 is WSHSY and CDR2 is SAAADI in the germline V gene. This CDR3 region has 14 residues. The DNA of the CDR3 is TGCGCCAGCAGTAGGAACAGAAACAATCAGCCCCAGCATTTT. Protein: CASSRNRNNQPQHF.

The chain couples TRBV12-3 or TRBV12-4 to TRBJ2-5; D remains unclear. The CDR3 has 13 residues. Trimming stripped 3 bases from V and 5 bases from J, with 10 bases between. The CDR3 region has the DNA TGTGCCAGCAGTTTGCGGTCATGGGAGACCCAGTACTTC. Translated: CASSLRSWETQYF.